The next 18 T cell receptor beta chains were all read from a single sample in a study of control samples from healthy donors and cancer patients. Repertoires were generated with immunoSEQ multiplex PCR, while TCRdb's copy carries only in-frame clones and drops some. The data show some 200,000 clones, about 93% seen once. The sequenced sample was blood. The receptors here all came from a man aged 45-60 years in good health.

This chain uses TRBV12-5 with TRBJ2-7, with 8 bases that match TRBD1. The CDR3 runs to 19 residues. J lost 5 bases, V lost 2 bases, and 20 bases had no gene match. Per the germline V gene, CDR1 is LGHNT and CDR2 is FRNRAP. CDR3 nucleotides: TGTGCTAGTGGTTTGACTGGGGACAGGCGTGAGAGGATAGGAAACGAGCAGTACGTC. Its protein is CASGLTGDRRERIGNEQYV.

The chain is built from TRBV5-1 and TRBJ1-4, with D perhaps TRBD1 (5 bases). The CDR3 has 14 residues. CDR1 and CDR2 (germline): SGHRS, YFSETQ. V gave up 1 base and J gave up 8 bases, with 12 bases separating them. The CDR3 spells CASSLSREGEKLFF. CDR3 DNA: TGCGCCAGCAGCTTGTCCAGGGAGGGGGAAAAACTGTTTTTT.

CDR3 loop: CSATRGNEQYF. The CDR3 coding sequence is TGCAGTGCTACCAGGGGAAACGAGCAGTACTTC. The V and J genes are TRBV20-1 and TRBJ2-7, with D possibly being TRBD1 (6 bases). CDR3 length: 11 amino acids. Germline CDR1 reads DFQATT; CDR2 reads SNEGSKA (reference sequence). V lost 4 bases to trimming and J lost 5 bases, with 9 bases between them.

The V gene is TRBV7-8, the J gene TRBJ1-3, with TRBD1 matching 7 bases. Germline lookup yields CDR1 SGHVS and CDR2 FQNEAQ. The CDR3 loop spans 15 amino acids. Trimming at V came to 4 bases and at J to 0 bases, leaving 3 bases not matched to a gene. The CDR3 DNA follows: TGTGCCAGCAGCTGGGACAGTAGCTCTGGAAACACCATATATTTT. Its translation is CASSWDSSSGNTIYF.

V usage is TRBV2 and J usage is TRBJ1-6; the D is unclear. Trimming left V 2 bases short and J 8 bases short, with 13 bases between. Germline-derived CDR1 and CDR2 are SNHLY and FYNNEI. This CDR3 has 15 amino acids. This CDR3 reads CASSERRADYSPLHF. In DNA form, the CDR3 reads TGTGCCAGCAGTGAAAGGCGGGCGGATTATTCACCCCTCCACTTT.

The CDR3, as DNA: TGTGCCAGCAGCTTGCCTAGCGGGGTCACCTACAATGAGCAGTTCTTC. Translated: CASSLPSGVTYNEQFF. The V and J genes are TRBV5-8 and TRBJ2-1; 9 bases are a match to TRBD2. V was pared by 1 base and J by 2 bases, with 4 bases of the junction left unmatched. The CDR3 extends over 16 amino acids. Germline-derived CDR1 and CDR2 are SGHTS and YDEGEE.

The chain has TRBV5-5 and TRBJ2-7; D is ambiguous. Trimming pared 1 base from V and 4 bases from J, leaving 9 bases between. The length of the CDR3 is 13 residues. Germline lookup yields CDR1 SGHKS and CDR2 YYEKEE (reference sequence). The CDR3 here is CASSLSQTYEQYV. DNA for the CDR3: TGTGCCAGCAGCTTGTCACAGACATACGAGCAGTACGTC.

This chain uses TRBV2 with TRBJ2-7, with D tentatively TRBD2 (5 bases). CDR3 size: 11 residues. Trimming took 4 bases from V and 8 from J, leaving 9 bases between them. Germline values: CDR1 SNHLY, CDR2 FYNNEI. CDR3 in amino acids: CASSGGWQQYF. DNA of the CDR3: TGTGCCAGCAGTGGCGGGTGGCAGCAGTACTTC. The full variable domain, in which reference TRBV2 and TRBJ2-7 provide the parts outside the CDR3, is EPEVTQTPSHQVTQMGQEVILRCVPISNHLYFYWYRQILGQKVEFLVSFYNNEISEKSEIFDDQFSVERPDGSNFTLKIRSTKLEDSAMYFCASSGGWQQYFGPGTRLTVT.

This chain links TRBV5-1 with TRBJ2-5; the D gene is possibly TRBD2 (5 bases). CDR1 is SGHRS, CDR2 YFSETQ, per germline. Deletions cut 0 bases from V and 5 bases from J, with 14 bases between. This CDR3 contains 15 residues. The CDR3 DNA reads TGCGCCAGCAGCTTGGGACCCATTTCGGGGGAGACCCAGTACTTC. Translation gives CASSLGPISGETQYF. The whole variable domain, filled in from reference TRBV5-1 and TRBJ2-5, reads KAGVTQTPRYLIKTRGQQVTLSCSPISGHRSVSWYQQTPGQGLQFLFEYFSETQRNKGNFPGRFSGRQFSNSRSEMNVSTLELGDSALYLCASSLGPISGETQYFGPGTRLLVL.

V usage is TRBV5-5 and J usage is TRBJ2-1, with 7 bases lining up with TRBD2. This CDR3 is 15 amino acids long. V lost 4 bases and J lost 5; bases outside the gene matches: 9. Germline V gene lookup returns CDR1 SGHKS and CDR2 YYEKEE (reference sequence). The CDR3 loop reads CASSRIRGDHNEQFF. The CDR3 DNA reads TGTGCCAGCAGCCGAATCCGGGGGGACCACAATGAGCAGTTCTTC.

The CDR3 DNA reads as TGTGCCAGCAGCCGGCAGTCTACCGGGACAGGGGGAACCGGGGAGCTGTTTTTT. Protein product: CASSRQSTGTGGTGELFF. The V call is TRBV4-2, the J call TRBJ2-2; 11 nucleotides match TRBD1. V was clipped by 4 bases and J by 5 bases; unmatched bases: 12. CDR1 is LGHNA, CDR2 YNFKEQ, per germline. The CDR3 runs to 18 residues.

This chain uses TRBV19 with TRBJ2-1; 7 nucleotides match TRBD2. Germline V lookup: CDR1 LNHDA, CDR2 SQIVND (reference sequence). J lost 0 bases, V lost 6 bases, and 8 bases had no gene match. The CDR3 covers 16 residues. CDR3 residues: CASSRTSASSYNEQFF. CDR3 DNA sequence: TGTGCCAGTAGCCGTACTAGCGCCAGCTCCTACAATGAGCAGTTCTTC.

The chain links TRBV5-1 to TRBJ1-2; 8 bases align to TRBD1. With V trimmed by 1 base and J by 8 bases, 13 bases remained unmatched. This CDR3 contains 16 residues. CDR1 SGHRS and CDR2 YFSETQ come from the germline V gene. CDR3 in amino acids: CASSLLGQGASFGYTF. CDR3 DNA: TGCGCCAGCAGCTTGTTAGGTCAGGGGGCCTCGTTCGGCTACACCTTC.

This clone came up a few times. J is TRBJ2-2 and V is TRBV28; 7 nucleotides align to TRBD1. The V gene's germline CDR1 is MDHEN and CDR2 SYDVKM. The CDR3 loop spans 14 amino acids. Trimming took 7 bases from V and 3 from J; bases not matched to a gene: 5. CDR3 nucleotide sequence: TGTGCCAGCACAAGGGGGCCCGACACCGGGGAGCTGTTTTTT. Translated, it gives CASTRGPDTGELFF.

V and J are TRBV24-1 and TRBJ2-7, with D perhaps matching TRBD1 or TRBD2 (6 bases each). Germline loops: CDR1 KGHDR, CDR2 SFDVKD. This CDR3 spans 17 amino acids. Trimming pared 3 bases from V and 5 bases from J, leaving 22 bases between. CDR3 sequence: CATSDGRRTGLVDEQYF. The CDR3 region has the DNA TGTGCCACCAGTGATGGGAGGCGTACAGGGCTCGTGGACGAGCAGTACTTC.

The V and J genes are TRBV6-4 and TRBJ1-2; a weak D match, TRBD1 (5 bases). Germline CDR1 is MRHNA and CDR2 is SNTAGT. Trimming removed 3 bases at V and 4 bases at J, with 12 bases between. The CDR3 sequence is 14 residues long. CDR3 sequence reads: CASSEQGEGYGYTF. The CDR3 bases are TGTGCCAGCAGTGAGCAGGGCGAGGGCTATGGCTACACCTTC.

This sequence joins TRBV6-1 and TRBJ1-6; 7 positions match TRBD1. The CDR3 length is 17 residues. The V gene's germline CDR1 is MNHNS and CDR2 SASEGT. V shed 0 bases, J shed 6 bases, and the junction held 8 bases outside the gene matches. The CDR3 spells CASSEASAGGFNSPLHF. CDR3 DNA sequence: TGTGCCAGCAGTGAAGCGTCCGCAGGGGGTTTTAATTCACCCCTCCACTTT.

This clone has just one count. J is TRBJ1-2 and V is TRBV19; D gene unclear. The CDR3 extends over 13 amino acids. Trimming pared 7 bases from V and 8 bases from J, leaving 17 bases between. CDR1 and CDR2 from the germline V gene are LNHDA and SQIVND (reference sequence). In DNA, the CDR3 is TGTGCCAGTACCCCTTTCCCGGTTGGGGGCTACACCTTC. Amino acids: CASTPFPVGGYTF.